These 7 T cell receptor beta chains were all obtained from the same sample, sequenced in a study of CD8 T cells in ankylosing spondylitis. TCRdb itself ran the 5' RACE reads through MiXCR, one entry per CDR3 protein. Of around 540,000 distinct CDR3 sequences listed, roughly 13% are singletons. Study findings and constraints: Within ankylosing spondylitis blood, a TCR beta motif made up of roughly eight highly homologous variants appeared to be characteristic.

These receptors have no identified antigens. Sequencing used blood, either unsorted or a sorted T cell fraction (not recorded which). Source of these receptors: a male donor with ankylosing spondylitis.

The table lists this clonotype with a few counts. This chain links TRBV12-3 or TRBV12-4 with TRBJ2-3; TRBD2 matches at 8 bases. V was clipped by 7 bases and J by 8 bases; unmatched bases: 8. The CDR3 has 13 residues. CDR3: CASKVAGGGTQYF. The CDR3 DNA reads TGTGCCAGCAAAGTAGCCGGGGGGGGTACGCAGTATTTT.

This clonotype has more than one count but fewer than ten. V and J are TRBV15 and TRBJ2-3; D gene unclear. The length of the CDR3 is 15 residues. In germline, CDR1 is LNHNV, CDR2 YYDKDF (reference sequence). V was clipped by 0 bases and J by 5 bases, with 12 bases between them. The CDR3 DNA follows: TGTGCCACCAGCAGAGAAGGGAATCCCCGAGATACGCAGTATTTT. Amino acids: CATSREGNPRDTQYF.

This clonotype has ten or more counts. The rearrangement links TRBV20-1 to TRBJ2-1; TRBD2 matches 11 bases. Losses at the gene ends were 2 bases for V and 7 bases for J; bases not matched to a gene: 7. The CDR3 spans 15 residues. In germline, CDR1 is DFQATT, CDR2 SNEGSKA (reference sequence). The CDR3 bases are TGCAGTGCTAGACAATTAGCGGGAGGGGGTAATGAGCAGTTCTTC. Its translation: CSARQLAGGGNEQFF.

This clonotype was seen more than once but under ten times. The V and J genes are TRBV5-6 and TRBJ1-2; no definite D call. The CDR3 is made up of 12 amino acids. Germline-derived CDR1 and CDR2 are SGHDT and YYEEEE. The V end lost 4 bases, the J end lost 7 bases, and 11 bases lay between the germline ends. The CDR3 loop reads CASSISLSGYTF. Here the CDR3 DNA reads TGTGCCAGCAGCATCAGCCTCAGTGGCTACACCTTC.

This clonotype has only a few counts. The rearrangement uses TRBV6-1 and TRBJ2-5; TRBD2 agrees at 12 bases. V lost 2 bases and J lost 4; bases outside the gene matches: 5. Germline CDR1 reads MNHNS; CDR2 reads SASEGT. The CDR3 has 16 amino acids. The CDR3: CASSELAGGTGETQYF. For the CDR3, the DNA is TGTGCCAGCAGTGAACTAGCGGGAGGGACGGGAGAGACCCAGTACTTC.

This clonotype has just a few counts. The chain combines TRBV20-1 with TRBJ2-5; D ambiguous. Per the germline V gene, CDR1 is DFQATT and CDR2 is SNEGSKA (reference sequence). V dropped 2 bases and J dropped 8 bases, with 15 bases sitting between them. The CDR3 is 13 amino acids. In DNA form, the CDR3 reads TGCAGTGCTAGACAGGACGGCCCAGAAACCCAGTACTTC. It yields the protein CSARQDGPETQYF.

This clonotype came up a few times. This chain joins TRBV5-1 and TRBJ1-1, with 7 nucleotides matching TRBD1. V lost 0 bases and J lost 4; bases outside the gene matches: 9. The CDR3 is made up of 16 amino acids. Germline V CDR1 and CDR2: SGHRS, YFSETQ. The CDR3 region has the DNA TGCGCCAGCAGCTTGGACCACAGGGGTGGCGGCACTGAAGCTTTCTTT. Amino acid sequence: CASSLDHRGGGTEAFF. Full variable domain (rest looked up from reference TRBV5-1 and TRBJ1-1): KAGVTQTPRYLIKTRGQQVTLSCSPISGHRSVSWYQQTPGQGLQFLFEYFSETQRNKGNFPGRFSGRQFSNSRSEMNVSTLELGDSALYLCASSLDHRGGGTEAFFGQGTRLTVV.